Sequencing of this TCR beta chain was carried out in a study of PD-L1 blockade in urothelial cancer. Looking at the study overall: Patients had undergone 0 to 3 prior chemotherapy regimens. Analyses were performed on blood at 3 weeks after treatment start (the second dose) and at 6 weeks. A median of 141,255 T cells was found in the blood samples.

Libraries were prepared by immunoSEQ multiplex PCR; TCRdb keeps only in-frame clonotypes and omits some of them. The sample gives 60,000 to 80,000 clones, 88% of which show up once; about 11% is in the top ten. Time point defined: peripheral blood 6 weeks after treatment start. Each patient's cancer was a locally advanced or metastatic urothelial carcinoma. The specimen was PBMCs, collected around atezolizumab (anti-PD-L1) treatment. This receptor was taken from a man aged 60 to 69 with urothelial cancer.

This chain's CDR3 is CSALEIQAFF. CDR3 nucleotide sequence: TGCAGCGCCCTAGAGATCCAAGCTTTCTTT. This rearrangement joins TRBV29-1 to TRBJ1-1; no clear D gene. Germline V gene lookup returns CDR1 SQVTM and CDR2 ANQGSEA. This CDR3 spans 10 amino acids. Trimming pared 7 bases from V and 9 bases from J, leaving 12 bases between.